What follows are 3 T cell receptor beta chains derived from one specimen sequenced in a study of T cell responses to AZD1222 COVID-19 vaccine. Data came from immunoSEQ multiplex PCR; TCRdb stores just in-frame clones and leaves some out. The repertoire holds fewer than 120,000 clones, with 94% as singletons. Sequencing used peripheral blood, obtained 28 days after the second AZD1222 dose. These receptors originate from an adult who received the AZD1222 COVID-19 vaccine.

The chain links TRBV15 to TRBJ1-6; D is undetermined. V lost 4 bases and J 10 bases, leaving 8 bases between the germline ends. Germline V gives CDR1 LNHNV, CDR2 YYDKDF (reference sequence). CDR3 length: 12 amino acids. CDR3 DNA sequence: TGTGCCACCAGCAACCCCTTGTCACCCCTCCACTTT. Its protein product is CATSNPLSPLHF.

The rearrangement joins TRBV10-1 to TRBJ2-5; TRBD2 matches at 8 bases. This CDR3 contains 16 residues. V trimming: 2 bases; J trimming: 5 bases; junction bases outside the gene matches: 10. Looked up from germline, CDR1 is WNHNN and CDR2 is SYGVQD (reference sequence). CDR3 residues: CASSELPAGDTETQYF. For the CDR3, the DNA is TGCGCCAGCAGTGAGCTCCCAGCGGGGGATACTGAGACCCAGTACTTC.

The rearrangement joins TRBV5-1 to TRBJ1-3; 9 bases agree with TRBD1. V lost 3 bases and J lost 1; bases outside the gene matches: 2. Germline V gene lookup returns CDR1 SGHRS and CDR2 YFSETQ. The length of the CDR3 is 15 residues. CDR3 amino acids: CASSWTGVSGNTIYF. Written as DNA, the CDR3 is TGCGCCAGCAGCTGGACAGGGGTATCTGGAAACACCATATATTTT.